These 25 T cell receptor beta chains were sequenced from one sample in a study of early T cells in non-severe SARS-CoV-2 infection. In TCRdb, the 5' RACE reads were re-called with MiXCR into one record per CDR3 protein. This repertoire shows over 70,000 distinct CDR3 sequences, more than 14% found once; its top ten account for nearly 4%. This sample comprised whole blood, obtained at baseline. The receptors originated from an adult who was a healthcare worker with PCR-confirmed SARS-CoV-2 infection or an uninfected control (not recorded which).

This clonotype appeared a few times. The rearrangement joins TRBV6-2 or TRBV6-3 to TRBJ1-1; D is perhaps TRBD1 (6 bases). Per germline, CDR1 MNHEY and CDR2 SVGEGT. V lost 0 bases to trimming and J lost 4 bases, with 12 bases between them. This CDR3 spans 15 amino acids. The CDR3 protein is CASSYSTGRGTEAFF. As DNA, the CDR3 is TGTGCCAGCAGTTACTCAACAGGGCGGGGCACTGAAGCTTTCTTT.

This clonotype was counted at least ten times. The CDR3 sequence is CASSSQPGQVDTQYF. The CDR3 DNA follows: TGTGCCAGCAGCTCGCAACCGGGACAGGTAGATACGCAGTATTTT. V is TRBV7-2 and J is TRBJ2-3, with 8 bases matching TRBD1. With V trimmed by 4 bases and J by 5 bases, 8 bases remained unmatched. This CDR3 contains 15 residues. In germline, CDR1 is SGHTA, CDR2 FQGNSA.

The chain recombines TRBV5-1 with TRBJ2-5; 10 bases align to TRBD2. Germline lookup yields CDR1 SGHRS and CDR2 YFSETQ. The CDR3 runs to 16 residues. Trimming removed 4 bases from V and 4 bases from J; junction bases left unmatched: 10. The CDR3 sequence is CASSIAGTSDRETQYF. CDR3 sequence (DNA): TGCGCCAGCAGCATAGCCGGGACTAGCGATCGAGAGACCCAGTACTTC.

This clonotype was recorded a few times. V gene TRBV6-5 combines with J gene TRBJ1-5; D gene unclear. The V gene lost 5 bases and the J gene lost 5 bases, with 16 bases spanning the gap. The CDR3 length is 15 residues. Germline CDR1 reads MNHEY; CDR2 reads SVGAGI. The CDR3: CASSPGPLIDQPQHF. DNA of the CDR3: TGTGCCAGCAGTCCCGGGCCCCTTATTGATCAGCCCCAGCATTTT.

A few counts support this clonotype. The chain employs TRBV2 and TRBJ2-1, with 9 nucleotides matching TRBD1. Germline V gene data show CDR1 as SNHLY and CDR2 as FYNNEI. This CDR3 has 13 residues. With 5 bases clipped from V and 9 bases from J, the junction kept 5 bases outside the gene matches. In nucleotides, the CDR3 is TGTGCCAGCAGTCGTACAGGGGGCGGTGAGCAGTTCTTC. Residues: CASSRTGGGEQFF.

This clonotype has just a few counts. The chain recombines TRBV28 with TRBJ2-3, with D tentatively TRBD1 or TRBD2 (5 bases each). Looked up from germline, CDR1 is MDHEN and CDR2 is SYDVKM. Trimming left V 6 bases short and J 4 bases short, with 14 bases between. The CDR3 is 14 residues long. CDR3 amino acids: CASSFLRGPDTQYF. The CDR3 DNA follows: TGTGCCAGCAGCTTTTTACGGGGCCCAGATACGCAGTATTTT.

The rearrangement joins TRBV30 to TRBJ1-1, with 7 bases aligning to TRBD1. Germline CDR1 reads GTSNPN; CDR2 reads SVGIG (reference sequence). V gave up 7 bases and J gave up 4 bases; unmatched junction bases: 12. The CDR3 is 14 amino acids. This CDR3 is CASKLGGAITEAFF. The DNA of the CDR3 is TGTGCCTCAAAATTAGGGGGCGCGATCACTGAAGCTTTCTTT.

The chain combines TRBV28 with TRBJ2-2; 9 positions agree with TRBD2. The CDR3 runs 18 residues. The V gene end was trimmed by 6 bases and the J gene end by 4 bases; junction bases not matched to a gene: 15. Looked up from germline, CDR1 is MDHEN and CDR2 is SYDVKM. CDR3 loop: CASSRMIAGDAPTGELFF. The CDR3 region has the DNA TGTGCCAGCAGCCGAATGATAGCGGGAGACGCGCCCACCGGGGAGCTGTTTTTT.

This clonotype was seen a handful of times. The genes are TRBV25-1 and TRBJ1-2; D not resolved. Trimming removed 3 bases at V and 4 bases at J, with 6 bases between. Germline assignment: CDR1 MGHDK and CDR2 SYGVNS. CDR3 length: 12 amino acids. The CDR3 is CASSEAAYGYTF. In DNA form, the CDR3 reads TGTGCCAGCAGTGAGGCAGCCTATGGCTACACCTTC.

There are many counts of this clonotype. The chain combines TRBV28 with TRBJ2-7; 9 bases are shared with TRBD1. Losses at the gene ends were 8 bases for V and 0 bases for J; bases not matched to a gene: 5. The germline gives CDR1 MDHEN, CDR2 SYDVKM. This CDR3 region has 14 residues. This CDR3 is CASHRDRVSYEQYF. For the CDR3, the DNA is TGTGCCAGCCACCGGGACAGGGTCTCCTACGAGCAGTACTTC.

There are many counts of this clonotype. The V and J genes are TRBV7-2 and TRBJ1-1; tentative D call: TRBD1 (6 bases). This CDR3 region has 14 residues. The V end was cut by 5 bases, the J end by 9 bases, with 19 bases between. The germline V gene encodes CDR1 SGHTA and CDR2 FQGNSA. The CDR3 DNA is TGTGCCAGCAGCCCACAAAAGGGGGGTTGGCAAGCTTTCTTT. Protein sequence: CASSPQKGGWQAFF.

The chain recombines TRBV19 with TRBJ2-4, with D hard to call. Trimming pared 2 bases from V and 0 bases from J, leaving 2 bases between. The CDR3 is made up of 13 amino acids. Per germline, CDR1 LNHDA and CDR2 SQIVND (reference sequence). The CDR3: CASSIPAKNIQYF. In nucleotides, the CDR3 is TGTGCCAGTAGTATACCAGCCAAAAACATTCAGTACTTC. The full variable domain, with the rest looked up from reference TRBV19 and TRBJ2-4, is DGGITQSPKYLFRKEGQNVTLSCEQNLNHDAMYWYRQDPGQGLRLIYYSQIVNDFQKGDIAEGYSVSREKKESFPLTVTSAQKNPTAFYLCASSIPAKNIQYFGAGTRLSVL.

The chain joins TRBV27 to TRBJ2-3; 8 bases line up with TRBD2. J was trimmed by 3 bases and V by 3 bases; bases with no gene match: 20. The V gene's germline CDR1 is MNHEY and CDR2 SMNVEV (reference sequence). There are 20 residues in the CDR3. CDR3 in DNA: TGTGCCAGCAGTTTCTCATCCTCTATCCCCGCGGGAGGACCAACAGATACGCAGTATTTT. Encoded protein: CASSFSSSIPAGGPTDTQYF.

This clonotype was seen repeatedly, ten times or more. No conserved phenylalanine or tryptophan ends this CDR3, so it is likely a read error. No DNA is shown, since the ends of the CDR3 on it are uncertain; the CDR3 is the one TCRdb lists. J is TRBJ2-1 and V is TRBV15; no check of the table's D call, TRBD1, against the DNA was made. A total of 13 residues make up the CDR3, ends included. Looked up from germline, CDR1 is LNHNV and CDR2 is YYDKDF (reference sequence). The CDR3 sequence is CATSLPDRILRAS.

This clonotype has ten or more counts. The chain couples TRBV3-1 to TRBJ2-4, with no clear D. CDR3 length equals 13 residues. V was trimmed by 2 bases and J by 1 base, leaving 3 bases between them. CDR1 LGHDT and CDR2 YNNKEL come from the germline V gene (reference sequence). The chain's CDR3 is CASSQLAKNIQYF. The CDR3 bases are TGTGCCAGCAGCCAACTCGCCAAAAACATTCAGTACTTC.

This clonotype was seen more than once but under ten times. The V gene is TRBV3-1, the J gene TRBJ2-1, with 10 bases identical to TRBD2. CDR1 is LGHDT and CDR2 is YNNKEL in the germline V gene (reference sequence). The CDR3 is made up of 18 amino acids. With 8 bases clipped from V and 5 bases from J, the junction kept 18 bases outside the gene matches. CDR3 residues: CASEGVAGGPNPNNEQFF. CDR3 sequence (DNA): TGTGCCAGCGAGGGAGTAGCGGGAGGACCCAATCCCAACAATGAGCAGTTCTTC.

This clonotype was picked up many times. The rearrangement uses TRBV10-3 and TRBJ2-1, with unresolved D. Looked up from germline, CDR1 is ENHRY and CDR2 is SYGVKD. CDR3 length: 14 amino acids. V lost 4 bases, J lost 0 bases, and 7 bases lay in between. CDR3 residues: CAISAGSSYNEQFF. CDR3 nucleotides: TGTGCCATCAGTGCGGGCTCCTCCTACAATGAGCAGTTCTTC.

The rearrangement links TRBV9 to TRBJ2-2; D gene uncertain. V shed 0 bases and J shed 5 bases, with 11 bases lying between them. CDR3 length equals 15 residues. Germline V gene data show CDR1 as SGDLS and CDR2 as YYNGEE. The CDR3 nucleotides read TGTGCCAGCAGCGTAGGGGCTGTTCCTACCGGGGAGCTGTTTTTT. Amino acid sequence: CASSVGAVPTGELFF.

This chain links TRBV18 with TRBJ1-1; D is uncertain. From germline, CDR1 is KGHSH and CDR2 LQKENI. V shed 0 bases and J shed 0 bases, with 8 bases lying between them. This CDR3 contains 15 residues. This CDR3 reads CASSPPSKLNTEAFF. For the CDR3, the DNA is TGTGCCAGCTCACCACCGTCGAAATTGAACACTGAAGCTTTCTTT.

The chain couples TRBV28 to TRBJ2-4; TRBD1 agrees at 8 bases. The ends lost 5 bases at V and 5 bases at J; junction bases unmatched: 8. Germline V gene sequence: CDR1 MDHEN, CDR2 SYDVKM. This CDR3 is built from 15 residues. DNA for the CDR3: TGTGCCAGCAGTGACGCCGGGACAGGAGAAAACATTCAGTACTTC. Translated: CASSDAGTGENIQYF.

This clonotype appeared many times. DNA of the CDR3: TGCAGCGCACGGGGGCGGCAGGGACCAAATGAGCAGTTCTTC. Protein sequence: CSARGRQGPNEQFF. This chain connects TRBV29-1 to TRBJ2-1; D is possibly TRBD1 or TRBD2 (6 bases each). CDR3 size: 14 residues. Germline CDR1 SQVTM, CDR2 ANQGSEA. Trimming stripped 7 bases from V and 7 bases from J, with 20 bases between.

This clonotype turned up a few times. In nucleotides, the CDR3 is TGTGCCAGCAGTTCCCTACAGGGGGCAAGATATGGCTACACCTTC. Translating gives CASSSLQGARYGYTF. The chain links TRBV27 to TRBJ1-2; 9 nucleotides agree with TRBD1. Looked up from germline, CDR1 is MNHEY and CDR2 is SMNVEV (reference sequence). CDR3 length equals 15 residues. J lost 5 bases, V lost 4 bases, and 8 bases had no gene match.

The CDR3 here is CASTQTGRGTEAFF. In DNA, the CDR3 is TGTGCCAGCACCCAAACAGGGAGAGGCACTGAAGCTTTCTTT. The V gene is TRBV2, the J gene TRBJ1-1; tentatively, D is TRBD1 (6 bases). The CDR3 is made up of 14 amino acids. Trimming left V 7 bases short and J 4 bases short, with 16 bases between. Germline CDR1 is SNHLY and CDR2 is FYNNEI.

CDR3 sequence reads: CASSLGTSGADTQYF. DNA for the CDR3: TGTGCCAGCAGCTTGGGCACTAGCGGGGCAGATACGCAGTATTTT. V is TRBV5-4 and J is TRBJ2-3; 10 bases agree with TRBD2. This CDR3 has 15 amino acids. Germline CDR1 is SGHNT and CDR2 is YYREEE (reference sequence). V lost 0 bases and J lost 4; bases outside the gene matches: 2.

The genes are TRBV5-1 and TRBJ2-5; 10 positions match TRBD1. This CDR3 region has 14 residues. Unmatched junction bases numbered 8, after V lost 1 base and J lost 11 bases. CDR1 and CDR2 from the germline V gene are SGHRS and YFSETQ. In DNA, the CDR3 is TGCGCCAGCAGCTTGTCGGGGACAGGGGATTCTCAGTACTTC. This codes for CASSLSGTGDSQYF. The full variable domain, completed using reference TRBV5-1 and TRBJ2-5, is KAGVTQTPRYLIKTRGQQVTLSCSPISGHRSVSWYQQTPGQGLQFLFEYFSETQRNKGNFPGRFSGRQFSNSRSEMNVSTLELGDSALYLCASSLSGTGDSQYFGPGTRLLVL.